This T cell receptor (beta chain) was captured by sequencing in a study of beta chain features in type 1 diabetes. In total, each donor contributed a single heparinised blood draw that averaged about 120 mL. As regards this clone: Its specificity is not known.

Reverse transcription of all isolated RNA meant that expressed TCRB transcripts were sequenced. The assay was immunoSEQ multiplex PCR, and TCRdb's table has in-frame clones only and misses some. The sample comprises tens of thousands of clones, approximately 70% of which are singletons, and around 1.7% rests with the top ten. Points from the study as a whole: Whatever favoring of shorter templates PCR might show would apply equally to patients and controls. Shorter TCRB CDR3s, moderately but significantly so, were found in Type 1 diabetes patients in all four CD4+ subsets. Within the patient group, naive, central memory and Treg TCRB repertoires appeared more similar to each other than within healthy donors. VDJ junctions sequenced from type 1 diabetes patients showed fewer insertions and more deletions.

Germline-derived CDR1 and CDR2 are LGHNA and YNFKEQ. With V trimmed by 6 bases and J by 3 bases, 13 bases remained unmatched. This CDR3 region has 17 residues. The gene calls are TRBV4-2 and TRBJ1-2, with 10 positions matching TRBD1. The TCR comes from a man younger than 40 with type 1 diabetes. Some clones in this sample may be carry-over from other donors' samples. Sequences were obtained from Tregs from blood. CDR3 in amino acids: CASRPGRTGGYDYGYTF. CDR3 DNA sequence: TGTGCCAGCAGGCCCGGACGGACAGGGGGTTATGACTATGGCTACACCTTC.